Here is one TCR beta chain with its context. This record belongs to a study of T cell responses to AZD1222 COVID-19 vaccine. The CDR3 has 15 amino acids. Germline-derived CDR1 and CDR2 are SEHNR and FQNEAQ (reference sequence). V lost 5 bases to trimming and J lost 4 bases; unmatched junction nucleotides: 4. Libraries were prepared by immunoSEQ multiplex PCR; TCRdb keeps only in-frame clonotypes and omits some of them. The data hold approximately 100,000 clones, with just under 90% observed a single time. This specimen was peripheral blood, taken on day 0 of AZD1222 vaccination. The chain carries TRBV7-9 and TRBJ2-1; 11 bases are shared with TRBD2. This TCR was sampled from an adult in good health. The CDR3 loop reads CASSATSGSYNEQFF. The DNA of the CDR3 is TGTGCCAGCAGCGCCACTAGCGGGAGTTACAATGAGCAGTTCTTC.